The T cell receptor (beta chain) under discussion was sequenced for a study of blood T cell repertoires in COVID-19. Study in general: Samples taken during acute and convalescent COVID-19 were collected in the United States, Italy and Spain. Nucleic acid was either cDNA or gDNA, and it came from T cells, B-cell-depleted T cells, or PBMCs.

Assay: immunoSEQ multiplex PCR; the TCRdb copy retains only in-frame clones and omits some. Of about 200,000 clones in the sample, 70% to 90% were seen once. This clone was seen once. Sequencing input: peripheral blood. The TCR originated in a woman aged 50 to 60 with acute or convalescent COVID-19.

The CDR3 loop reads CATSREVQGSYGYTF. In DNA, the CDR3 is TGTGCCACCAGCAGAGAGGTTCAGGGTTCCTATGGCTACACCTTC. V usage is TRBV15 and J usage is TRBJ1-2, with D perhaps TRBD1 (5 bases). In germline, CDR1 is LNHNV, CDR2 YYDKDF (reference sequence). V was pared by 0 bases and J by 4 bases, with 12 bases between. CDR3 length: 15 residues.